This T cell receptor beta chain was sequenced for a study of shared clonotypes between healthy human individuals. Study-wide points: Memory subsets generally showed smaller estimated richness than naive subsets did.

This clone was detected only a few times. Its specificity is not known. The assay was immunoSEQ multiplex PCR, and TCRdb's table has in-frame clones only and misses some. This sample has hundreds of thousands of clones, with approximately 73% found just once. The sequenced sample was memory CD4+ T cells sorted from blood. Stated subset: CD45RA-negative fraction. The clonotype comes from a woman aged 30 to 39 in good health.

The CDR3 protein is CASSESRGEWDQPQHF. The DNA for the CDR3 is TGTGCCAGCAGCGAGTCCAGGGGGGAATGGGATCAGCCCCAGCATTTT. This chain links TRBV7-8 with TRBJ1-5, with 7 nucleotides matching TRBD1. This CDR3 has 16 residues. V shed 5 bases and J 5 bases; nucleotides not matched to a gene: 12. Germline lookup yields CDR1 SGHVS and CDR2 FQNEAQ.